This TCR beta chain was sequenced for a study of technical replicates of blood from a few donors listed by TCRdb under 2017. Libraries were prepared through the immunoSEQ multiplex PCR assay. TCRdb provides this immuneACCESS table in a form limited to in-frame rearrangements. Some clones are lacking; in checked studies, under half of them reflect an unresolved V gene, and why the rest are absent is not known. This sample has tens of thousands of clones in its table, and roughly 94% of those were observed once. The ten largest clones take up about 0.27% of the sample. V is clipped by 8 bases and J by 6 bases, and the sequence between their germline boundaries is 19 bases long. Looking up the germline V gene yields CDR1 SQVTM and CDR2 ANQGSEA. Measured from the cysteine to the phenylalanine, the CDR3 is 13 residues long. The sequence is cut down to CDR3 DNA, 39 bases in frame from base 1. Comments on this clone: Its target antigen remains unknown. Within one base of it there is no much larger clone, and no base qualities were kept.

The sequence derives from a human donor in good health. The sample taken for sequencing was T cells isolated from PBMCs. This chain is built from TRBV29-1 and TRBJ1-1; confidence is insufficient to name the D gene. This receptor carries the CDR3 CSCPSAGKSEAFF. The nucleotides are TGCAGCTGCCCGTCAGCGGGTAAGTCTGAAGCTTTCTTT.